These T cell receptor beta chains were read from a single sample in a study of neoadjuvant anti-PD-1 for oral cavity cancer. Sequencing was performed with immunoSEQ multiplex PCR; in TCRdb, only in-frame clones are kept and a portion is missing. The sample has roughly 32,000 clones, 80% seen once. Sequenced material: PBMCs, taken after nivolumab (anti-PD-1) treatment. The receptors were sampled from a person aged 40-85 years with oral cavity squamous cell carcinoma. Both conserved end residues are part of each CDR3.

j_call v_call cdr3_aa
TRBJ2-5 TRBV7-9 CASSLGTGVQETQYF
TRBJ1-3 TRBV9 CASSVDENTIYF
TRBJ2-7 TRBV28 CAGGRGQHEQYF
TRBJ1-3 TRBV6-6 CASATDRISGNTIYF
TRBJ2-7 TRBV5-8 CASSRSQGHFGYEQYF
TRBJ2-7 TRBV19 CASSSWDRGQNEQYF
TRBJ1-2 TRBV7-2 CASSFIDQGEGYTF
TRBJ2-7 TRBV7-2 CASSRDRGRHEQYF
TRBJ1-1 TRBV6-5 CASSYSGTTSGAFF
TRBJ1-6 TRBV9 CASSVEGHHNSPLHF
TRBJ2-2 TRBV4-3 CASSQDEGAPGELFF
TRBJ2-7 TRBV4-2 CASSQALAGTYEQYF
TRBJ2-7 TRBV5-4 CASSVIGLAGEQYF
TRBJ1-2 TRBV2 CASNDWKLYGYTF
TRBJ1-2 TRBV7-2 CASSYRALANYGYTF
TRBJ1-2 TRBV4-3 CASSQATGGVYGYTF
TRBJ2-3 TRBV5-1 CASTGGGSTDTQYF
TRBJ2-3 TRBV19 CASSIPGSTDTQYF
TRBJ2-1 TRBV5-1 CASSGDTSYNEQFF
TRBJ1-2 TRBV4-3 CASSPSHIEPDYGYTF
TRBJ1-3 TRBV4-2 CASSSGGSGNTIYF
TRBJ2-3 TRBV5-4 CASSEGGLNTDTQYF
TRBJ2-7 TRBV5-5 CASSQTTGPTYEQYF
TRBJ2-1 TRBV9 CASKGQGGNEQFF
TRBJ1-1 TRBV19 CASSTPIGTEAFF
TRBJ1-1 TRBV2 CASSEYGVVSRHTEAFF
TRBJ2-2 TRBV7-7 CASSFDRDRANTGELFF
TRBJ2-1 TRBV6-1 CASSLLTSGEFF
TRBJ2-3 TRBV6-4 CASSDSNTDTQYF
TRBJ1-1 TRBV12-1 CASSTTRGQAFF
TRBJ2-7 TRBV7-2 CASSPTSGTYEQYF
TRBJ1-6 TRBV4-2 CASSQDSYNSPLHF
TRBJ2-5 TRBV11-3 CASSPRQGSTQYF
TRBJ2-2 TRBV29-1 CSVEFTGELFF
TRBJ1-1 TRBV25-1 CASSYSGQNTEAFF
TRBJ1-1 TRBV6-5 CASSLGTSEAFF
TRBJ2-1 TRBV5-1 CASSLAPGGYNEQFF
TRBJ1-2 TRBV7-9 CASSLDLWTGMDGYTF
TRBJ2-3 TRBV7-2 CASSLWTTTDTQYF
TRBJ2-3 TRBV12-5 CASGLERLAVGTDTQYF
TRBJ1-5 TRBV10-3 CAIRKGPGTGDSNQPQHF
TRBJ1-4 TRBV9 CASSVGNQGGEKLFF
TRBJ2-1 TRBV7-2 CASSLVELDSYNEQFF
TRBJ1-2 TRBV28 CASTLGQTYGYTF
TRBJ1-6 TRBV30 CAWSVAGGSSPLHF
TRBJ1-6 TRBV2 CANDRGHPPLHF
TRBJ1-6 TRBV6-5 CASSGQGPFNSPLHF
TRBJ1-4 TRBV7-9 CASSISRKLFF
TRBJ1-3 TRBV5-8 CASSLPLTGSGNTIYF
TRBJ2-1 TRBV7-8 CASSLIEGTADNEQFF